This record covers a single TCR beta chain. PCR employed 60 Vbeta and 13 Jbeta primers. The repertoire was sequenced with immunoSEQ multiplex PCR; TCRdb's copy has only in-frame clones and lacks some. The sample holds 95,000 to 110,000 clones, 81% seen once. The sample originates from a study of cytomegalovirus exposure and HLA in healthy donors. Germline trimming cut 0 bases from V and 4 bases from J; bases unmatched to any gene: 7. This CDR3 spans 17 amino acids. Germline V gene sequence: CDR1 LGHNA, CDR2 YNFKEQ. This rearrangement joins TRBV4-2 to TRBJ2-2; 8 nucleotides align to TRBD2. Source material: PBMCs. This sequence originates from a man aged 25 to 40 in good health and CMV-seronegative. CDR3 nucleotides: TGTGCCAGCAGCCAAGATGGTGGCGGGGGGACCACCGGGGAGCTGTTTTTT. Translated, it gives CASSQDGGGGTTGELFF.